The clone carrying this T cell receptor (beta chain) occurred once. The antigen is unknown. The sample is drawn from a study of Ad26.COV2.S vaccination and SARS-CoV-2 variants. Whole-study results and caveats: There was reportedly substantial breadth in spike-specific CD8+ and CD4+ T cell responses after vaccination.

Germline V gives CDR1 SGHDT, CDR2 YYEEEE. The CDR3 covers 16 residues. Unmatched junction bases numbered 17, after V lost 3 bases and J lost 10 bases. Measured with immunoSEQ multiplex PCR; TCRdb has only the in-frame clones, and not every one. Of around 350,000 clones in the sample, about 90% were seen once. The sequencing here drew on peripheral blood, taken after recovery from COVID-19. V is TRBV5-6 and J is TRBJ2-5; 8 bases agree with TRBD2. The sequence came from a human donor who had recovered from COVID-19. CDR3 region: CASSSPAGGGLGDQYF. The CDR3, as DNA: TGTGCCAGCAGCTCTCCAGCGGGTGGGGGACTAGGGGACCAGTACTTC.